Listed here is a single T cell receptor beta chain. Adults between roughly 18 and 90 years of age took part from about two dozen US areas. As originally analysed: Amplified reference gene primers provided the basis for estimating nucleated cell counts. Produced via immunoSEQ multiplex PCR; TCRdb's table is partial and in-frame only. V and J calls and clone size come straight from that table; D and trimming were deduced from the DNA. The sample holds roughly 360,000 clones, roughly 90% seen once. The germline gives CDR1 SGDLS, CDR2 YYNGEE. This CDR3 comprises 16 residues. V was pared by 0 bases and J by 0 bases, with 6 bases of the junction left unmatched. The sample comes from a study of blood T cell repertoires in COVID-19. In the study overall: Samples came from the United States, Italy and Spain, spanning acute and convalescent COVID-19. T cells, B-cell-depleted T cells, or PBMCs provided the cDNA or gDNA that served as material.

Sequenced sample: PBMCs or T cells enriched from blood (not recorded which). The chain couples TRBV9 to TRBJ2-7; TRBD1 aligns across 7 bases. The sequence was obtained from a woman aged 30 to 39 with acute COVID-19. Written as DNA, the CDR3 is TGTGCCAGCAGCGTAGGAATGGCAGGGGGCTCCTACGAGCAGTACTTC. Its translation: CASSVGMAGGSYEQYF.